This TCR beta chain was obtained from a study of cytomegalovirus exposure and HLA in healthy donors. This clone was counted only a few times. The study ran its PCR with 60 Vbeta and 13 Jbeta primers. Some clones are missing from TCRdb's copy, which holds only in-frame ones; the method was immunoSEQ multiplex PCR. The data contain about 160,000 clones, 75% to 85% of them singletons. The receptor was isolated from a girl aged 2-9 years in good health and CMV-seropositive. Sequenced: PBMCs.

DNA for the CDR3: TGTGCCAGCAGCCCAGGACAGGGGGGGAATCAGCCCCAGCATTTT. Translated: CASSPGQGGNQPQHF. The chain joins TRBV4-2 to TRBJ1-5; 10 nucleotides match TRBD1. This CDR3 has 15 amino acids. With V trimmed by 4 bases and J by 4 bases, 4 bases remained unmatched. Germline assignment: CDR1 LGHNA and CDR2 YNFKEQ.